The 5 T cell receptor beta chains given below trace back to one sample, sequenced in a study of shared clonotypes between healthy human individuals. Libraries were prepared by immunoSEQ multiplex PCR; TCRdb keeps only in-frame clonotypes and omits some of them. The sample yields some 2 million clones, 85% to 95% seen once. CD8 cells regarded as naive lacked CD45RO, were positively chosen for CCR7, and omitted terminally differentiated effector memory CD45RA+ cells. The specimen sequenced was naive CD8+ T cells sorted from blood. All receptors derive from a man younger than 35 in good health.

This chain uses TRBV11-2 with TRBJ2-3; possibly TRBD2 for D (5 bases). The length of the CDR3 is 12 residues. Trimming cost V 5 bases and J 6 bases, with 9 bases left between them. CDR1 is SGHAT and CDR2 is FQNNGV in the germline V gene. The CDR3 here is CASSPREDTQYF. The CDR3 bases are TGTGCCAGCAGCCCGAGGGAGGATACGCAGTATTTT.

This chain joins TRBV11-2 and TRBJ1-1, with unresolved D. V gave up 5 bases and J gave up 2 bases, with 15 bases separating them. The CDR3 is 15 amino acids. CDR1 and CDR2 (germline): SGHAT, FQNNGV. CDR3 coding DNA: TGTGCCAGCAGCCCCCATACGACACTTAACACTGAAGCTTTCTTT. Protein sequence: CASSPHTTLNTEAFF.

The chain carries TRBV7-9 and TRBJ2-7; D unresolved. CDR1 is SEHNR, CDR2 FQNEAQ, per germline (reference sequence). The CDR3 is 15 residues long. Deletions cut 0 bases from V and 1 base from J, with 10 bases between. The CDR3 DNA reads TGTGCCAGCAGCTTAGCGGGGTCAGCATCCTACGAGCAGTACTTC. Translating it yields CASSLAGSASYEQYF. The whole variable domain, filled in from reference TRBV7-9 and TRBJ2-7, reads DTGVSQNPRHKITKRGQNVTFRCDPISEHNRLYWYRQTLGQGPEFLTYFQNEAQLEKSRLLSDRFSAERPKGSFSTLEIQRTEQGDSAMYLCASSLAGSASYEQYFGPGTRLTVT.

The table lists this clone with a count of one. The V call is TRBV2, the J call TRBJ2-7; D unclear. Germline loops: CDR1 SNHLY, CDR2 FYNNEI. Trimming took off 5 bases at V and 2 bases at J, with 16 bases between the two ends. This CDR3 spans 15 amino acids. The DNA for the CDR3 is TGTGCCAGCAGTCTCTGGGAAGTTACTACCTACGAGCAGTACTTC. Residues: CASSLWEVTTYEQYF.

The gene calls are TRBV25-1 and TRBJ1-1, with 7 nucleotides matching TRBD1. The CDR3 spans 13 residues. V lost 6 bases and J lost 4; bases outside the gene matches: 5. Germline loops: CDR1 MGHDK, CDR2 SYGVNS. Here the CDR3 reads CASRQGSGTEAFF. The CDR3 DNA sequence: TGTGCCAGCAGACAGGGGTCGGGCACTGAAGCTTTCTTT.